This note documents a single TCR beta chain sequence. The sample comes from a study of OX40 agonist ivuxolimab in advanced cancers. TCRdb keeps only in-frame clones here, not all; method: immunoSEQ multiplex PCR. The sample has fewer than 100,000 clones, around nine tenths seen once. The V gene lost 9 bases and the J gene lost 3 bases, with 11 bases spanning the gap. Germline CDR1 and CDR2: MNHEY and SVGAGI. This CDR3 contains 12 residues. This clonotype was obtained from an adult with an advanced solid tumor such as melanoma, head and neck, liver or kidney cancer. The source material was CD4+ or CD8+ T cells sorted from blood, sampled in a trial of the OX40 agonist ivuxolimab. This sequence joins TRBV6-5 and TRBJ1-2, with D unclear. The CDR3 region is CASWGYDYGYTF. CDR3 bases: TGTGCCAGTTGGGGTTACGACTATGGCTACACCTTC.